Below are 6 T cell receptor beta chains sequenced from a single sample in a study of radiation and T cells in renal cell carcinoma. Time point of the sample: blood 2 weeks post-SBRT. Treatment: 15 Gy SBRT to primary tumor, nephrectomy 4 weeks later. Assay: immunoSEQ multiplex PCR; the TCRdb copy retains only in-frame clones and omits some. The data hold 120,000 or so clones, with around four fifths observed a single time. Sequenced here: blood, sampled from a patient whose treatment included radiotherapy and nephrectomy. The receptors originated from a woman aged 60-75 years with renal cell carcinoma.

This rearrangement joins TRBV5-1 to TRBJ2-5, with D possibly being TRBD2 (6 bases). Deletions cut 2 bases from V and 3 bases from J, with 11 bases between. This CDR3 is built from 14 residues. Germline V lookup: CDR1 SGHRS, CDR2 YFSETQ. CDR3 amino acids: CASSFWGGEETQYF. The CDR3 nucleotides read TGCGCCAGCAGCTTTTGGGGAGGCGAAGAGACCCAGTACTTC.

The chain recombines TRBV10-3 with TRBJ2-2; D uncertain. Germline V gene data show CDR1 as ENHRY and CDR2 as SYGVKD. There are 14 residues in the CDR3. The V end lost 0 bases, the J end lost 2 bases, and 4 bases lay between the germline ends. CDR3 amino acids: CAISESPNTGELFF. In DNA, the CDR3 is TGTGCCATCAGTGAGTCCCCTAACACCGGGGAGCTGTTTTTT.

This clone was seen only a few times. This rearrangement joins TRBV6-4 to TRBJ1-1; possibly TRBD1 for D (5 bases). V lost 2 bases, J lost 4 bases, and 8 bases lay in between. CDR3 length: 13 amino acids. Per germline, CDR1 MRHNA and CDR2 SNTAGT. The CDR3 is CASSDGGGTEAFF. CDR3 coding DNA: TGTGCCAGCAGTGACGGGGGGGGCACTGAAGCTTTCTTT.

About this clone itself: The junction departs from germline at one end; a sequencing error may be responsible. Other DNA sequences in the same sample also yield this CDR3. This rearrangement joins TRBV29-1 to TRBJ1-1; 9 bases line up with TRBD1. The V gene's germline CDR1 is SQVTM and CDR2 ANQGSEA. This CDR3 contains 14 residues. The CDR3, as DNA: TGCAGCCTTGGACAGGGGCCTACGAACACTGAAGCCTTCTTT. Translated: CSLGQGPTNTEAFF.

Here the CDR3 reads CASSEISGANVLTF. Written as DNA, the CDR3 is TGTGCCAGCAGTGAAATCTCTGGGGCCAACGTCCTGACTTTC. This chain joins TRBV2 and TRBJ2-6; D gene unclear. Trimming removed 2 bases at V and 0 bases at J, with 2 bases between. Germline V gene lookup returns CDR1 SNHLY and CDR2 FYNNEI. CDR3 size: 14 residues.

V usage is TRBV6-6 and J usage is TRBJ2-1, with 7 bases lining up with TRBD1. There are 16 residues in the CDR3. Losses at the gene ends were 5 bases for V and 4 bases for J; bases not matched to a gene: 11. Germline V gives CDR1 MNHNY, CDR2 SVGAGI (reference sequence). The CDR3 DNA reads as TGTGCCAGCAGTACCCTAACCGGGACAGCATACAATGAGCAGTTCTTC. Amino acid sequence: CASSTLTGTAYNEQFF.